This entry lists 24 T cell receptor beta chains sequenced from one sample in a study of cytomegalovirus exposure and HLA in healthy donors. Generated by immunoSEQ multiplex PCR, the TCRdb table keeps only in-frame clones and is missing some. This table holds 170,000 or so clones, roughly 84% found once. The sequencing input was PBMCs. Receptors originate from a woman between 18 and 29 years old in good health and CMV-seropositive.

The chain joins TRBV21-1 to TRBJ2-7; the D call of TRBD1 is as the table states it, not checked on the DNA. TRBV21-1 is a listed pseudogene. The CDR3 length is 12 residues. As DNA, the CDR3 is TGTGCCAGCAGCAGGGGCCCCGGCGAGCAGTACTTC. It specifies CASSRGPGEQYF.

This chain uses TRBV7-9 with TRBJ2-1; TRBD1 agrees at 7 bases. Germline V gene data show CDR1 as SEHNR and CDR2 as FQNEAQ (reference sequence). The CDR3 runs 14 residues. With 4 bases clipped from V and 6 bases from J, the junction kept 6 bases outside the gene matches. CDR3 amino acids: CASSSSTGFNEQFF. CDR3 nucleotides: TGTGCCAGCAGCTCCTCGACAGGGTTCAATGAGCAGTTCTTC.

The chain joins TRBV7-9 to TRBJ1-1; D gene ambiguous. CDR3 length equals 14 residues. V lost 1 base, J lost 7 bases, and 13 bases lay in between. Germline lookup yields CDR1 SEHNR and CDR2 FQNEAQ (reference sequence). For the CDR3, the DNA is TGTGCCAGCAGCTTAGGTGTTCGCGGTGGTGAAGCTTTCTTT. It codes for CASSLGVRGGEAFF.

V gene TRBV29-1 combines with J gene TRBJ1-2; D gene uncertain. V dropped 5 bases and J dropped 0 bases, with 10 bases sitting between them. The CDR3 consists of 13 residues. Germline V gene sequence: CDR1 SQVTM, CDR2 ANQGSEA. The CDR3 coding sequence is TGCAGCGTTTACGATAGTACTAACTATGGCTACACCTTC. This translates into CSVYDSTNYGYTF.

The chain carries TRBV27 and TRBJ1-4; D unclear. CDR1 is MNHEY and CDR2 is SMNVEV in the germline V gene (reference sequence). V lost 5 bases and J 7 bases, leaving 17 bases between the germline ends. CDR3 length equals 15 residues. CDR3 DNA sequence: TGTGCCAGCAGTCCAACGGGATCGATTTCTGAAAAACTGTTTTTT. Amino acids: CASSPTGSISEKLFF.

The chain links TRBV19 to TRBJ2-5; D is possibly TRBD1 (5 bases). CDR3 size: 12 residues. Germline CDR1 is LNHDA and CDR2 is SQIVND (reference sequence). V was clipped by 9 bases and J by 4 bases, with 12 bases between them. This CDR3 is CASKAGSETQYF. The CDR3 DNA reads TGTGCCAGCAAAGCAGGGTCAGAGACCCAGTACTTC. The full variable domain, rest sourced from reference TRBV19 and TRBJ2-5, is DGGITQSPKYLFRKEGQNVTLSCEQNLNHDAMYWYRQDPGQGLRLIYYSQIVNDFQKGDIAEGYSVSREKKESFPLTVTSAQKNPTAFYLCASKAGSETQYFGPGTRLLVL.

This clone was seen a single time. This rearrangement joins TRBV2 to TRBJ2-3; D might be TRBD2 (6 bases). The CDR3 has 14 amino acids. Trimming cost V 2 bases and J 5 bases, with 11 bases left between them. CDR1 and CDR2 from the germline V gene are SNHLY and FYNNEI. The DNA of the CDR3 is TGTGCCAGCAGTGAATCGGTGGGAGGAGATACGCAGTATTTT. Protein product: CASSESVGGDTQYF.

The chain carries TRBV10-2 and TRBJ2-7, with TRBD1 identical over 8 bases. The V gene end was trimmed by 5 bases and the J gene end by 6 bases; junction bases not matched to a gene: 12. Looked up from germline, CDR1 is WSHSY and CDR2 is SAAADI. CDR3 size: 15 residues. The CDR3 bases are TGCGCCAGCAGTCTCAGGGGACAGGTAGGCTCCGAGCAGTACTTC. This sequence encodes CASSLRGQVGSEQYF.

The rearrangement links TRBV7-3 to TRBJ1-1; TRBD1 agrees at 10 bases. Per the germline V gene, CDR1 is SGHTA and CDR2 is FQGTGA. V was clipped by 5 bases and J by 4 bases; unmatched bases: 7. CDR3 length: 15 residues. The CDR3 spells CASSPGTGVGTEAFF. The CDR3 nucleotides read TGTGCCAGCAGCCCCGGGACAGGGGTGGGCACTGAAGCTTTCTTT.

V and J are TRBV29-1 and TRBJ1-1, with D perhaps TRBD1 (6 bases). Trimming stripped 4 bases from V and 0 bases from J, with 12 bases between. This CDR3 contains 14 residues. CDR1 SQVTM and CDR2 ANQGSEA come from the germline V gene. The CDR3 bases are TGCAGCGTTGGTGCAGGGGCCATGAACACTGAAGCTTTCTTT. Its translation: CSVGAGAMNTEAFF.

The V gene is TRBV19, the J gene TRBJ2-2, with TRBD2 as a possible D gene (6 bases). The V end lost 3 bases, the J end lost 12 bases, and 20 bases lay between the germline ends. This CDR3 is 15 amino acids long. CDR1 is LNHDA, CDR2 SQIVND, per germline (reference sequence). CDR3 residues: CASSIGWGEIRKLFF. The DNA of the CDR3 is TGTGCCAGTAGTATCGGGTGGGGGGAGATTAGAAAGCTGTTTTTT. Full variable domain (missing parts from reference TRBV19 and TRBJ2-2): DGGITQSPKYLFRKEGQNVTLSCEQNLNHDAMYWYRQDPGQGLRLIYYSQIVNDFQKGDIAEGYSVSREKKESFPLTVTSAQKNPTAFYLCASSIGWGEIRKLFFGEGSRLTVL.

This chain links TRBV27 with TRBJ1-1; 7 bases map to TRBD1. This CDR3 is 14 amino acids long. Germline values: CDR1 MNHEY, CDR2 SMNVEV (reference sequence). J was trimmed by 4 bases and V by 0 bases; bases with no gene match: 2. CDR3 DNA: TGTGCCAGCAGTTTATCCAGGGGGTCCACTGAAGCTTTCTTT. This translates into CASSLSRGSTEAFF.

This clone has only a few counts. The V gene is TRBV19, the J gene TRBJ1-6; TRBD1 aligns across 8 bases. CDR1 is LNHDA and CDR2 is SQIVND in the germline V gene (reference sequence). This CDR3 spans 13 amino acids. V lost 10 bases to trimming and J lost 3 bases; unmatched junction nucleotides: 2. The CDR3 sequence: CATTGGYNSPLHF. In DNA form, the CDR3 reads TGTGCCACCACAGGGGGCTATAATTCACCCCTCCACTTT.

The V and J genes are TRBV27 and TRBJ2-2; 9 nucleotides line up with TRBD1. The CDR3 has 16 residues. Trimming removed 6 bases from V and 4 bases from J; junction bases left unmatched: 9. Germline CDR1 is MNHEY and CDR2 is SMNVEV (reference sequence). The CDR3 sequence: CASRPTGGLGTGELFF. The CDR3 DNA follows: TGTGCCAGCAGGCCAACAGGGGGCCTCGGCACCGGGGAGCTGTTTTTT.

CDR3 amino acids: CASSALGTGIYEQYF. The CDR3 nucleotides are TGTGCCAGCAGCGCCCTAGGGACAGGGATTTACGAGCAGTACTTC. The gene calls are TRBV9 and TRBJ2-7; 9 bases are a match to TRBD1. Germline CDR1 SGDLS, CDR2 YYNGEE. CDR3 length: 15 amino acids. Unmatched junction bases numbered 8, after V lost 3 bases and J lost 4 bases.

The CDR3 DNA is TGTGCCAGCAGTTTAGAAGGACAGGGACCCGGGGAGCTGTTTTTT. This encodes CASSLEGQGPGELFF. This chain uses TRBV27 with TRBJ2-2, with 8 bases identical to TRBD1. The germline gives CDR1 MNHEY, CDR2 SMNVEV (reference sequence). CDR3 length: 15 residues. Unmatched junction bases numbered 5, after V lost 2 bases and J lost 6 bases.

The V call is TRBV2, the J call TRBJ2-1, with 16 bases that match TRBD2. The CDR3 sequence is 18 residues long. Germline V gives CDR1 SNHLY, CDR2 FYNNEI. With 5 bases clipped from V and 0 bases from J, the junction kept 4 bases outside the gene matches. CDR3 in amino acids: CASSPGLAGGSSYNEQFF. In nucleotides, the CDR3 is TGTGCCAGCAGTCCGGGACTAGCGGGGGGGAGCTCCTACAATGAGCAGTTCTTC.

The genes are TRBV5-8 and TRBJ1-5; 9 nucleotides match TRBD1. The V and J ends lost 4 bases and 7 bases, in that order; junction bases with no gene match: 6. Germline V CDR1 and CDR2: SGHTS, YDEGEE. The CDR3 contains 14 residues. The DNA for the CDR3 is TGTGCCAGCAGCCGGGGACAGGGTCAACAGCCCCAGCATTTT. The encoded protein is CASSRGQGQQPQHF.

CDR3 residues: CASSILSSNQPQHF. The CDR3 DNA sequence: TGTGCCAGTAGTATTCTGTCTAGCAATCAGCCCCAGCATTTT. This chain uses TRBV19 with TRBJ1-5; D is unclear. Germline V gives CDR1 LNHDA, CDR2 SQIVND (reference sequence). The CDR3 spans 14 residues. V lost 3 bases and J lost 0, with 6 bases in between. The entire variable domain, with the rest obtained from reference TRBV19 and TRBJ1-5, is as follows: DGGITQSPKYLFRKEGQNVTLSCEQNLNHDAMYWYRQDPGQGLRLIYYSQIVNDFQKGDIAEGYSVSREKKESFPLTVTSAQKNPTAFYLCASSILSSNQPQHFGDGTRLSIL.

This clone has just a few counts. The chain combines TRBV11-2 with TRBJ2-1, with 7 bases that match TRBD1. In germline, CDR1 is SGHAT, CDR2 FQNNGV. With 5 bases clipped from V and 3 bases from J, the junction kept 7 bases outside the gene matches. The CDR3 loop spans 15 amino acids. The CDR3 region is CASSSGGQLYNEQFF. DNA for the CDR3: TGTGCCAGCAGCAGTGGGGGACAGCTCTACAATGAGCAGTTCTTC.

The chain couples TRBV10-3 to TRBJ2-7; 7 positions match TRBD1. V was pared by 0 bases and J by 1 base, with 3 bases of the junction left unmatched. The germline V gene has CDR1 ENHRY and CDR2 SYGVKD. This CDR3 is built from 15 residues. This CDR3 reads CAISESTGSSYEQYF. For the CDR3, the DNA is TGTGCCATCAGTGAGTCGACAGGGAGTTCCTACGAGCAGTACTTC.

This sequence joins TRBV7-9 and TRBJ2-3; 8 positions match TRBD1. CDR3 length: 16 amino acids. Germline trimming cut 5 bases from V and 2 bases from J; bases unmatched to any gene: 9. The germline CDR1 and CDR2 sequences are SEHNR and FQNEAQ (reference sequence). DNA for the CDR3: TGTGCCAGCAGCATAAGACAGGGGAGACCCACAGATACGCAGTATTTT. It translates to CASSIRQGRPTDTQYF.

The CDR3 loop reads CASSKTDPTPDGYTF. DNA of the CDR3: TGCGCCAGCAGCAAGACAGATCCAACCCCAGACGGCTACACCTTC. The V and J genes are TRBV5-1 and TRBJ1-2; possibly TRBD1 for D (5 bases). The germline V gene has CDR1 SGHRS and CDR2 YFSETQ. Trimming removed 4 bases from V and 8 bases from J, with 21 bases in between. This CDR3 has 15 residues.

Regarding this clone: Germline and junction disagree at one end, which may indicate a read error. The CDR3 coding sequence is TGCGCCAGCAGGCAAAACTACGATGAGCAGTTCTTC. It codes for CASRQNYDEQFF. The genes are TRBV5-1 and TRBJ2-1; D not resolved. This CDR3 is 12 amino acids long. CDR1 SGHRS and CDR2 YFSETQ come from the germline V gene.